Each of the 22 T cell receptor beta chains below was sequenced from the same sample in a study of lymphopenia after photon versus proton radiotherapy. Assay used: immunoSEQ multiplex PCR; TCRdb lists only in-frame clones, some missing. In the table there are about 30,000 clones, around nine tenths of which are singletons. Sequenced here: peripheral blood, sampled from a patient treated with proton-based radiotherapy. These receptors were taken from a woman in her sixties with cholangiocarcinoma. Some clones in this sample may be carry-over from other donors' samples.

The chain joins TRBV30 to TRBJ1-4, with D possibly matching TRBD1 (6 bases). Germline V gene sequence: CDR1 GTSNPN, CDR2 SVGIG (reference sequence). V lost 5 bases to trimming and J lost 8 bases, with 15 bases between them. The CDR3 runs to 13 residues. The CDR3: CAWGGQGVEKLFF. CDR3 sequence (DNA): TGTGCCTGGGGGGGCCAAGGAGTCGAAAAACTGTTTTTT.

V usage is TRBV29-1 and J usage is TRBJ2-2, with D uncertain. The CDR3 has 10 amino acids. Germline lookup yields CDR1 SQVTM and CDR2 ANQGSEA. Trimming left V 5 bases short and J 6 bases short, with 4 bases between. In nucleotides, the CDR3 is TGCAGCGTTTATTCCGGGGAGCTGTTTTTT. Its translation: CSVYSGELFF.

V and J are TRBV10-1 and TRBJ2-2; possibly TRBD2 for D (5 bases). Germline loops: CDR1 WNHNN, CDR2 SYGVQD (reference sequence). Trimming shortened V by 6 bases and J by 5 bases, and 19 bases separated the two germline ends. This CDR3 has 16 residues. The CDR3 nucleotides read TGCGCCAGCAGCCTCGGACTGAGGACGGGGACCGGGGAGCTGTTTTTT. The encoded protein is CASSLGLRTGTGELFF.

This clone came up a few times. CDR3 nucleotides: TGCGCCAGCAGTGACTCCGCCTACGAGCAGTACTTC. Translated: CASSDSAYEQYF. The chain is built from TRBV5-1 and TRBJ2-7; D is unresolved. CDR3 length equals 12 residues. V was cut by 5 bases and J by 2 bases, with 8 bases left in between. In germline, CDR1 is SGHRS, CDR2 YFSETQ.

This clone showed up just a few times. The gene calls are TRBV4-3 and TRBJ2-2, with D hard to call. V was pared by 0 bases and J by 6 bases, with 11 bases between. Per the germline V gene, CDR1 is LGHNA and CDR2 is YSLEER. The CDR3 has 15 amino acids. CDR3 sequence: CASSQDLSIAGELFF. As DNA, the CDR3 is TGCGCCAGCAGCCAAGATCTCTCGATCGCCGGGGAGCTGTTTTTT.

The chain's CDR3 is CAGGAGTNEKLFF. In DNA form, the CDR3 reads TGTGCCGGCGGGGCAGGGACAAATGAAAAACTGTTTTTT. The rearrangement joins TRBV2 to TRBJ1-4; tentatively, D is TRBD1 (6 bases). The CDR3 runs to 13 residues. V shed 11 bases and J shed 5 bases, with 15 bases lying between them. Germline V gene sequence: CDR1 SNHLY, CDR2 FYNNEI.

Here the CDR3 DNA reads TGCGCCAGCAGCACGGGACTAGCGGGGACCACAGATACGCAGTATTTT. Protein sequence: CASSTGLAGTTDTQYF. The chain combines TRBV5-1 with TRBJ2-3; 13 nucleotides align to TRBD2. Per germline, CDR1 SGHRS and CDR2 YFSETQ. The V segment lost 4 bases and the J segment 2 bases; nucleotides outside the gene matches: 4. The CDR3 spans 16 residues. The complete variable domain, with remaining parts taken from reference TRBV5-1 and TRBJ2-3, reads KAGVTQTPRYLIKTRGQQVTLSCSPISGHRSVSWYQQTPGQGLQFLFEYFSETQRNKGNFPGRFSGRQFSNSRSEMNVSTLELGDSALYLCASSTGLAGTTDTQYFGPGTRLTVL.

The chain links TRBV10-2 to TRBJ2-7; D might be TRBD1 (6 bases). V was pared by 0 bases and J by 2 bases, with 8 bases between. Looked up from germline, CDR1 is WSHSY and CDR2 is SAAADI. The length of the CDR3 is 14 residues. CDR3 protein: CASSESTGAYEQYF. As DNA, the CDR3 is TGCGCCAGCAGTGAGTCGACAGGAGCCTACGAGCAGTACTTC.

The genes are TRBV7-2 and TRBJ2-1; 11 nucleotides align to TRBD2. This CDR3 contains 16 residues. Germline assignment: CDR1 SGHTA and CDR2 FQGNSA. The junction had 7 bases not matched to a gene; V was cut back by 5 bases and J by 4 bases. The CDR3 reads CASSRPGTSGYNEQFF. The CDR3 bases are TGTGCCAGCAGCCGCCCCGGGACTAGCGGATACAATGAGCAGTTCTTC.

The chain recombines TRBV28 with TRBJ1-6; TRBD1 agrees at 7 bases. Germline CDR1 reads MDHEN; CDR2 reads SYDVKM. This CDR3 region has 15 residues. The J segment lost 10 bases and the V segment lost 2 bases, leaving 8 bases of the junction unmatched. This CDR3 is CASSLTGQGGSPLHF. CDR3 DNA sequence: TGTGCCAGCAGTTTAACGGGGCAGGGGGGCTCACCCCTCCACTTT.

The CDR3 region is CASRRAGGRFYGYTF. CDR3 sequence (DNA): TGTGCCAGCCGACGGGCAGGGGGGAGATTCTATGGCTACACCTTC. The rearrangement joins TRBV27 to TRBJ1-2, with 7 bases that match TRBD1. CDR3 length: 15 residues. V shed 8 bases and J 4 bases; nucleotides not matched to a gene: 13. Germline V gene sequence: CDR1 MNHEY, CDR2 SMNVEV (reference sequence).

Concerning this clone itself: Other DNA sequences within the sample encode an identical CDR3. This sequence joins TRBV5-1 and TRBJ1-4; D is undetermined. The V and J ends lost 0 bases and 0 bases respectively, with 6 bases between them. Per germline, CDR1 SGHRS and CDR2 YFSETQ. The CDR3 is 15 residues long. For the CDR3, the DNA is TGCGCCAGCAGCTTGGATTCCGCAACTAATGAAAAACTGTTTTTT. Amino acid sequence: CASSLDSATNEKLFF.

The chain links TRBV14 to TRBJ2-7; TRBD2 agrees at 13 bases. Trimming removed 4 bases from V and 5 bases from J; junction bases left unmatched: 5. Looked up from germline, CDR1 is SGHDN and CDR2 is FVKESK. This CDR3 contains 15 residues. This CDR3 is CASSPLAGGPNEQYF. The CDR3 DNA reads as TGTGCCAGCAGCCCACTAGCGGGAGGGCCTAACGAGCAGTACTTC.

The chain is built from TRBV11-2 and TRBJ1-4; D is unclear. Germline V CDR1 and CDR2: SGHAT, FQNNGV. The CDR3 is 15 residues long. Trimming took 5 bases from V and 3 from J, leaving 13 bases between them. CDR3 bases: TGTGCCAGCAGCGCGGCGAGGTTAGCTAATGAAAAACTGTTTTTT. It is translated as CASSAARLANEKLFF. The variable domain in full, completed from reference TRBV11-2 and TRBJ1-4, reads EAGVAQSPRYKIIEKRQSVAFWCNPISGHATLYWYQQILGQGPKLLIQFQNNGVVDDSQLPKDRFSAERLKGVDSTLKIQPAKLEDSAVYLCASSAARLANEKLFFGSGTQLSVL.

In this sample, this clone turned up a few times. This chain connects TRBV2 to TRBJ1-5, with 8 bases that match TRBD1. The CDR3 runs to 14 residues. CDR1 SNHLY and CDR2 FYNNEI come from the germline V gene. J was trimmed by 8 bases and V by 7 bases; bases with no gene match: 10. Here the CDR3 reads CASIERTGTEPQHF. The CDR3 DNA follows: TGTGCCAGCATCGAAAGGACAGGGACTGAGCCCCAGCATTTT.

The chain is built from TRBV6-1 and TRBJ2-7, with 8 nucleotides matching TRBD1. The CDR3 extends over 14 amino acids. Germline CDR1 and CDR2: MNHNS and SASEGT. The trim removed 2 bases at V and 7 bases at J, leaving 7 bases unmatched. The CDR3 bases are TGTGCCAGCAGTGAAATGGACAGGGAGTCAGAGCAGTACTTC. It codes for CASSEMDRESEQYF.

The CDR3 DNA reads TGTGCCAGCAGATCGACCGGGACACTGAACACTGAAGCTTTCTTT. Its translation is CASRSTGTLNTEAFF. The chain has TRBV25-1 and TRBJ1-1, with D perhaps matching TRBD1 (6 bases). The CDR3 is 15 amino acids. Germline CDR1 and CDR2: MGHDK and SYGVNS. V lost 6 bases and J lost 0, with 14 bases in between.

The chain links TRBV7-9 to TRBJ1-3; TRBD1 matches at 8 bases. This CDR3 contains 14 residues. From germline, CDR1 is SEHNR and CDR2 FQNEAQ (reference sequence). V trimming: 5 bases; J trimming: 2 bases; junction bases outside the gene matches: 2. CDR3 sequence: CASSLQGAGNTIYF. The CDR3 nucleotides are TGTGCCAGCAGCCTACAGGGGGCTGGAAACACCATATATTTT.

The V call is TRBV15, the J call TRBJ1-1, with a tentative D call TRBD1 (6 bases). V was pared by 4 bases and J by 5 bases, with 11 bases between. The CDR3 consists of 13 residues. CDR1 LNHNV and CDR2 YYDKDF come from the germline V gene (reference sequence). The CDR3 here is CATSKQGLTEAFF. As DNA, the CDR3 is TGTGCCACCAGCAAACAGGGCTTGACTGAAGCTTTCTTT.

A single count supports this clone. The rearrangement links TRBV11-2 to TRBJ1-1; D is possibly TRBD1 (5 bases). The V end was cut by 1 base, the J end by 0 bases, with 12 bases between. This CDR3 spans 16 amino acids. The V gene's germline CDR1 is SGHAT and CDR2 FQNNGV. The CDR3 spells CASSLGRGSMNTEAFF. In nucleotides, the CDR3 is TGTGCCAGCAGCTTAGGAAGGGGATCTATGAACACTGAAGCTTTCTTT.

V and J are TRBV5-6 and TRBJ2-1, with 11 nucleotides matching TRBD2. Germline trimming cut 0 bases from V and 3 bases from J; bases unmatched to any gene: 8. Germline V lookup: CDR1 SGHDT, CDR2 YYEEEE. This CDR3 has 18 amino acids. The CDR3 sequence is CASSLGLLAGALYNEQFF. The CDR3 nucleotides are TGTGCCAGCAGCTTGGGACTACTAGCGGGAGCCCTCTACAATGAGCAGTTCTTC.

The chain is built from TRBV2 and TRBJ1-3; D gene unclear. From germline, CDR1 is SNHLY and CDR2 FYNNEI. Deletions cut 8 bases from V and 1 base from J, with 12 bases between. The CDR3 sequence is 14 residues long. The DNA of the CDR3 is TGTGCCAGCCGCACCACATCGTCTGGAAACACCATATATTTT. It is translated as CASRTTSSGNTIYF.